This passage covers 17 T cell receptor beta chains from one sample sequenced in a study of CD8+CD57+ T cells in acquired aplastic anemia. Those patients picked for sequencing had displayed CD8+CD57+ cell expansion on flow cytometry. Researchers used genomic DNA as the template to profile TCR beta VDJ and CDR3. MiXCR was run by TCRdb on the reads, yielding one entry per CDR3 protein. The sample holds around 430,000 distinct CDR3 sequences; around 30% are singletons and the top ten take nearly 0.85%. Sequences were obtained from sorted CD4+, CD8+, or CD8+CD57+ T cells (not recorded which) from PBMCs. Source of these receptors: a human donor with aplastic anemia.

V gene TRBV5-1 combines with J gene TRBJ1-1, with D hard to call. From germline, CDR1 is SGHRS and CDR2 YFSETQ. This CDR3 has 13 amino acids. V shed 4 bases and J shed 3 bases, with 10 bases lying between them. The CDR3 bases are TGCGCCAGCAGCCCGATCGGTTACACTGAAGCTTTCTTT. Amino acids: CASSPIGYTEAFF. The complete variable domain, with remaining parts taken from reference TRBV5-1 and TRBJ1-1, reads KAGVTQTPRYLIKTRGQQVTLSCSPISGHRSVSWYQQTPGQGLQFLFEYFSETQRNKGNFPGRFSGRQFSNSRSEMNVSTLELGDSALYLCASSPIGYTEAFFGQGTRLTVV.

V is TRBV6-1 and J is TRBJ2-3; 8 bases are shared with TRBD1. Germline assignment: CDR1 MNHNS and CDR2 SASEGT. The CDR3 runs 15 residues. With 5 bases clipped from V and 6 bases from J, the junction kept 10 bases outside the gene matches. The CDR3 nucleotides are TGTGCCAGCAGTCGCAGGGGGCCCGGCGGGGATACGCAGTATTTT. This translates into CASSRRGPGGDTQYF.

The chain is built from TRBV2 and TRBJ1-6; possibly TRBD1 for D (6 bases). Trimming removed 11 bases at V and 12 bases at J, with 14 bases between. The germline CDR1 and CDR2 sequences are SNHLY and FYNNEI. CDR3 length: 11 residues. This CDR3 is CAGSRGGPLHF. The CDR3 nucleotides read TGTGCCGGTTCCCGAGGGGGACCCCTCCACTTT.

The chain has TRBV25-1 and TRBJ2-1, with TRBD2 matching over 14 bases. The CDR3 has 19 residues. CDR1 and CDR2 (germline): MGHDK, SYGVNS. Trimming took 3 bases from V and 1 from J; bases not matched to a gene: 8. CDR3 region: CASSEGLAGATLSYNEQFF. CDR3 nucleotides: TGTGCCAGCAGTGAGGGACTAGCGGGAGCTACCTTGTCCTACAATGAGCAGTTCTTC.

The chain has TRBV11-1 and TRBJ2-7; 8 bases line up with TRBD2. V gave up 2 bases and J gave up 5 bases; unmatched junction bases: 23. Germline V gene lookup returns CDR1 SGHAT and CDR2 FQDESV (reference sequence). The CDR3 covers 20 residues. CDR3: CASSLSESLSAGGAAHEQYF. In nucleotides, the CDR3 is TGTGCCAGCAGCTTATCGGAGAGCCTGTCCGCCGGGGGGGCCGCCCACGAGCAGTACTTC.

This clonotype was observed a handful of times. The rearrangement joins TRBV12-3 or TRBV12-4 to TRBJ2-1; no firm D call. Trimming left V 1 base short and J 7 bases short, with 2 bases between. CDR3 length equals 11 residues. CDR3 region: CASSLVNEQFF. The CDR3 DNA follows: TGTGCCAGCAGTTTAGTTAATGAGCAGTTCTTC.

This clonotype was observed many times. The CDR3 here is CASSPLGGEPQHF. The CDR3 region has the DNA TGTGCCAGTAGTCCCTTGGGTGGGGAGCCCCAGCATTTT. The chain uses TRBV19 and TRBJ1-5; D ambiguous. CDR1 and CDR2 from the germline V gene are LNHDA and SQIVND (reference sequence). The CDR3 consists of 13 residues. V lost 5 bases to trimming and J lost 8 bases, with 13 bases between them.

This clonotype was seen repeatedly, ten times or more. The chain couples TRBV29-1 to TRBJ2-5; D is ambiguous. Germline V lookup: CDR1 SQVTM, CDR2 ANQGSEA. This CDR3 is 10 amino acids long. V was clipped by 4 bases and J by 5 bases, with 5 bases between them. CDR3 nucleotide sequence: TGCAGCGTTGGTCTGGAGACCCAGTACTTC. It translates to CSVGLETQYF.

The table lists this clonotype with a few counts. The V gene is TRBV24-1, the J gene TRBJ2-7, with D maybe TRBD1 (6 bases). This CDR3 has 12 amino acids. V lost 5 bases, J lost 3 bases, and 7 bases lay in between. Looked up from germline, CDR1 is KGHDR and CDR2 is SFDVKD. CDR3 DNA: TGTGCCACCAGTGCCAGGGGCTACGAGCAGTACTTC. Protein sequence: CATSARGYEQYF.

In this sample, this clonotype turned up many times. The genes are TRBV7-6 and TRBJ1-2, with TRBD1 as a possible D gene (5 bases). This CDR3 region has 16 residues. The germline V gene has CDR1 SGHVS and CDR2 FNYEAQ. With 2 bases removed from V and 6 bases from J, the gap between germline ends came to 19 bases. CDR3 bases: TGTGCCAGCAGCTTATCCTGGTCCTCGAAGGGGAATGGCTACACCTTC. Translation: CASSLSWSSKGNGYTF.

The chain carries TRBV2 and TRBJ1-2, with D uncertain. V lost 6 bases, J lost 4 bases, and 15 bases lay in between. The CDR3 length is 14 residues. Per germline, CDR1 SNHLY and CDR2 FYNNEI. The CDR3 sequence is CASSRGFTVYGYTF. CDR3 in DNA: TGTGCCAGCAGCCGCGGATTTACGGTCTATGGCTACACCTTC.

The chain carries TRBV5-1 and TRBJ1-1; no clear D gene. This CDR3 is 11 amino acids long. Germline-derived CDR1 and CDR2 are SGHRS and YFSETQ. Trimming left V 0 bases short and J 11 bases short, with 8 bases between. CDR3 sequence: CASSLDRRAFF. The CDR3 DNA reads TGCGCCAGCAGCTTGGACAGAAGGGCTTTCTTT.

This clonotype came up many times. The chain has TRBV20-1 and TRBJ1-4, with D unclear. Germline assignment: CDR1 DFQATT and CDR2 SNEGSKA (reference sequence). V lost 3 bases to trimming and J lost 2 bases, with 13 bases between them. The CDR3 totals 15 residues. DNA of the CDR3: TGCAGTGCTAGTTACAAGTCACCCACTAATGAAAAACTGTTTTTT. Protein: CSASYKSPTNEKLFF.

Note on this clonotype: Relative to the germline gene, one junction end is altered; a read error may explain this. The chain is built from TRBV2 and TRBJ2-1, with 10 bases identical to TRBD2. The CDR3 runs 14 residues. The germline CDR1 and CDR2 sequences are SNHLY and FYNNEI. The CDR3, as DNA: TGTGCCAGCCTCGGGACTAGCGAATACAAAGAGCAGTTCTTC. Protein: CASLGTSEYKEQFF.

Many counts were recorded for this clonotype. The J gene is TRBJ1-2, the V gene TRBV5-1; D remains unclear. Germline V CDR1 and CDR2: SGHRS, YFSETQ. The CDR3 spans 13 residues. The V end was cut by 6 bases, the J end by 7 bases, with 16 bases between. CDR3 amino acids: CASKVERLGGYTF. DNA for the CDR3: TGCGCCAGCAAAGTGGAGAGGCTGGGTGGCTACACCTTC.

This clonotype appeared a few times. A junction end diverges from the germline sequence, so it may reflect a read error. The CDR3 is CSASLGGGTDTQYF. CDR3 nucleotide sequence: TGCAGTGCTAGTTTGGGGGGGGGCACGGATACGCAGTATTTT. V is TRBV20-1 and J is TRBJ2-3; possibly TRBD2 for D (7 bases). This CDR3 comprises 14 residues. From germline, CDR1 is DFQATT and CDR2 SNEGSKA (reference sequence).

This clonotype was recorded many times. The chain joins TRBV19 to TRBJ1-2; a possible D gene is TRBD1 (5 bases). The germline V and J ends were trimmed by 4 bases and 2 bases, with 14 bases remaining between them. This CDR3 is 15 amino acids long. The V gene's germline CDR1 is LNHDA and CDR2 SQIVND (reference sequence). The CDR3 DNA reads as TGTGCCAGTAGTAGACTACATGGGGGGAACTATGGCTACACCTTC. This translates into CASSRLHGGNYGYTF.